Listed below are T cell receptor beta chains from one sample, sequenced in a study of blood T cell repertoires in COVID-19. TCRdb's copy holds only in-frame clones and misses some; the assay was immunoSEQ multiplex PCR. The data hold 380,000 or so clones, with about 89% observed a single time. Specimen: peripheral blood. All receptors come from a man in his forties with acute or convalescent COVID-19. Both conserved end residues are part of each CDR3. A D gene is named only where the DNA matches it firmly. Size is stated for part of the rows, as once, few or many counts, or as a class when the clone is expanded.

abundance: .
j_gene: TRBJ1-3
v_gene: TRBV7-9
d_gene: TRBD1
CDR3aa: CASSLGQGGGNTIYF
CDR3nt: TGTGCCAGCAGCTTAGGACAGGGGGGTGGAAACACCATATATTTT

abundance: .
j_gene: TRBJ1-5
v_gene: TRBV28
d_gene: .
CDR3aa: CASGASSQPQHF
CDR3nt: TGTGCCAGCGGAGCCAGTTCGCAGCCCCAGCATTTT

abundance: .
j_gene: TRBJ2-6
v_gene: TRBV15
d_gene: .
CDR3aa: CATSPRGEGPSGANVLTF
CDR3nt: TGTGCCACCAGCCCCCGGGGAGAAGGGCCCTCTGGGGCCAACGTCCTGACTTTC

abundance: few
j_gene: TRBJ1-1
v_gene: TRBV28
d_gene: .
CDR3aa: CASSLGGGGTEAFF
CDR3nt: TGTGCCAGCAGTTTAGGGGGAGGTGGGACTGAAGCTTTCTTT

abundance: .
j_gene: TRBJ2-5
v_gene: TRBV7-9
d_gene: TRBD2
CDR3aa: CASSLVGSGRGETQYF
CDR3nt: TGTGCCAGCAGCTTAGTAGGCAGCGGGAGAGGAGAGACCCAGTACTTC

abundance: few
j_gene: TRBJ2-1
v_gene: TRBV2
d_gene: .
CDR3aa: CASNQGPYNEQFF
CDR3nt: TGTGCCAGCAACCAGGGCCCCTACAATGAGCAGTTCTTC

abundance: .
j_gene: TRBJ1-2
v_gene: TRBV18
d_gene: .
CDR3aa: CASSSGSPEHYGYTF
CDR3nt: TGTGCCAGCTCTTCCGGGTCCCCGGAGCACTATGGCTACACCTTC

abundance: .
j_gene: TRBJ2-7
v_gene: TRBV5-4
d_gene: TRBD2
CDR3aa: CASSLLPGTSFYEQYF
CDR3nt: TGTGCCAGCAGCCTCCTACCCGGGACTAGCTTCTACGAGCAGTACTTC

abundance: .
j_gene: TRBJ2-7
v_gene: TRBV3-1/TRBV3-2
d_gene: TRBD2
CDR3aa: CATQASGGAGEQYF
CDR3nt: TGTGCCACCCAGGCGAGCGGGGGGGCCGGAGAGCAGTACTTC

abundance: .
j_gene: TRBJ1-5
v_gene: TRBV27
d_gene: TRBD1
CDR3aa: CASSLGTGGQPQHF
CDR3nt: TGTGCCAGCAGTTTAGGGACAGGGGGTCAGCCCCAGCATTTT

abundance: .
j_gene: TRBJ1-5
v_gene: TRBV27
d_gene: .
CDR3aa: CASSITGGGVGQPQHF
CDR3nt: TGTGCCAGCAGTATAACTGGGGGGGGCGTCGGTCAGCCCCAGCATTTT

abundance: .
j_gene: TRBJ2-2
v_gene: TRBV2
d_gene: TRBD1
CDR3aa: CASRGYRGPGELFF
CDR3nt: TGTGCCAGCAGGGGCTACAGGGGGCCCGGGGAGCTGTTTTTT

abundance: .
j_gene: TRBJ1-6
v_gene: TRBV5-1
d_gene: .
CDR3aa: CASSLVRVAGHEKSPLHF
CDR3nt: TGCGCCAGCAGCTTGGTTAGGGTAGCGGGCCACGAGAAATCACCCCTCCACTTT

abundance: .
j_gene: TRBJ2-7
v_gene: TRBV27
d_gene: TRBD1
CDR3aa: CASRGQVRYEQYF
CDR3nt: TGTGCCAGCCGGGGACAGGTCCGCTACGAGCAGTACTTC

abundance: .
j_gene: TRBJ2-2
v_gene: TRBV29-1
d_gene: TRBD1
CDR3aa: CSVGDRGTGELFF
CDR3nt: TGCAGCGTCGGGGACAGGGGGACCGGGGAGCTGTTTTTT

abundance: .
j_gene: TRBJ2-1
v_gene: TRBV7-2
d_gene: .
CDR3aa: CASSLARAPYNEQFF
CDR3nt: TGTGCCAGCAGCTTAGCTCGAGCGCCCTACAATGAGCAGTTCTTC

abundance: .
j_gene: TRBJ1-6
v_gene: TRBV6-6
d_gene: .
CDR3aa: CASSYDDRQASPLHF
CDR3nt: TGTGCCAGCAGTTACGATGACAGACAAGCTTCACCCCTCCACTTT